The rows below give T cell receptor beta chains drawn from one sample of a study of T cells after yellow fever vaccination. MiXCR was run by TCRdb on the 5' RACE reads, yielding one entry per CDR3 protein. The table lists 350,000 or so distinct CDR3 sequences, roughly 7.5% of them singletons. Here the sequenced sample was PBMCs, taken about 49 days after the first yellow fever vaccination. These receptors were taken from a man between 18 and 35 years old who received the YFV17D yellow fever vaccine. CDR3s include the opening cysteine and the closing phenylalanine or tryptophan. The D gene is left open where the match is weak. Clone size, where shown, is once, few, many, or a class for clones that have expanded.

clone_size: .; d_call: TRBD2; j_call: TRBJ2-3; v_call: TRBV12-5; cdr3_nt: TGTGCTAGTGGTTCTGACTCGGGACTACCAGATACGCAGTATTTT; cdr3_aa: CASGSDSGLPDTQYF
clone_size: .; d_call: .; j_call: TRBJ2-7; v_call: TRBV6-5; cdr3_nt: TGTGCCAGCAGTTATGGCAGGGCGAGCTCCTACGAGCAGTACTTC; cdr3_aa: CASSYGRASSYEQYF
clone_size: .; d_call: .; j_call: TRBJ2-1; v_call: TRBV23-1; cdr3_nt: TGCGCCAGCAGCCTCCGGGATCCAGAGCCCAATGAGCAGTTCTTC; cdr3_aa: CASSLRDPEPNEQFF
clone_size: few; d_call: TRBD1; j_call: TRBJ2-7; v_call: TRBV7-2; cdr3_nt: TGTGCCAGCAGCTTAGAAAGGGACAGGGTTTACGAGCAGTACTTC; cdr3_aa: CASSLERDRVYEQYF
clone_size: .; d_call: .; j_call: TRBJ2-5; v_call: TRBV12-3/TRBV12-4; cdr3_nt: TGTGCCAGCAGTTCTGTAGCGGCGTTCGGGGAGACCCAGTACTTC; cdr3_aa: CASSSVAAFGETQYF
clone_size: few; d_call: .; j_call: TRBJ1-1; v_call: TRBV10-3; cdr3_nt: TGTGCCATCAGTAAGGTTGGCACTGAAGCTTTCTTT; cdr3_aa: CAISKVGTEAFF
clone_size: few; d_call: TRBD1; j_call: TRBJ1-4; v_call: TRBV7-9; cdr3_nt: TGTGCCAGCAGCCCCAGGGGGATAGAAAAACTGTTTTTT; cdr3_aa: CASSPRGIEKLFF
clone_size: few; d_call: .; j_call: TRBJ1-4; v_call: TRBV5-1; cdr3_nt: TGCGCCAGCAGCCAGACAGAGCCTAATGAAAAACTGTTTTTT; cdr3_aa: CASSQTEPNEKLFF
clone_size: .; d_call: TRBD1; j_call: TRBJ1-3; v_call: TRBV6-1; cdr3_nt: TGTGCCAGCAGTCCCCAACAGGGGATCCGAAACACCATATATTTT; cdr3_aa: CASSPQQGIRNTIYF
clone_size: .; d_call: .; j_call: TRBJ1-1; v_call: TRBV5-1; cdr3_nt: TGCGCCAGCGAGGCGGGCACCAACACTGAAGCTTTCTTT; cdr3_aa: CASEAGTNTEAFF
clone_size: few; d_call: .; j_call: TRBJ2-1; v_call: TRBV28; cdr3_nt: TGTGCCAGCAGTTTAAAGCGCAATGAGCAGTTCTTC; cdr3_aa: CASSLKRNEQFF
clone_size: .; d_call: .; j_call: TRBJ2-7; v_call: TRBV11-2; cdr3_nt: TGTGCCAGCAGCTTTTCTTTTCGGGGGTACGTTAGATCCTACGAGCAGTACTTC; cdr3_aa: CASSFSFRGYVRSYEQYF
clone_size: many; d_call: TRBD1; j_call: TRBJ1-6; v_call: TRBV12-3/TRBV12-4; cdr3_nt: TGTGCCAGCAGTTCTTCCGGGACAGGGCCCTCACCCCTCCACTTT; cdr3_aa: CASSSSGTGPSPLHF
clone_size: few; d_call: .; j_call: TRBJ2-2; v_call: TRBV13; cdr3_nt: TGTGCCAGCAGCTCGGACTCGTCAGGAAGGACCGGGGAGCTGTTTTTT; cdr3_aa: CASSSDSSGRTGELFF
clone_size: .; d_call: TRBD2; j_call: TRBJ2-5; v_call: TRBV5-4; cdr3_nt: TGTGCCCTCCGGGTAGCGGGGGGGCCCCAAGAGACCCAGTACTTC; cdr3_aa: CALRVAGGPQETQYF
clone_size: few; d_call: TRBD2; j_call: TRBJ2-3; v_call: TRBV20-1; cdr3_nt: TGCAGTGCCCCTAAGACACCGGGACTACGCACAGATACGCAGTATTTT; cdr3_aa: CSAPKTPGLRTDTQYF
clone_size: many; d_call: TRBD1; j_call: TRBJ1-2; v_call: TRBV6-5; cdr3_nt: TGTGCCAGCAGTTACGAGTGGGACAGGGGGCTGGGCGGCTACACCTTC; cdr3_aa: CASSYEWDRGLGGYTF
clone_size: few; d_call: .; j_call: TRBJ2-3; v_call: TRBV9; cdr3_nt: TGTGCCAGCAGCGTAGATACGGGCACAGATACGCAGTATTTT; cdr3_aa: CASSVDTGTDTQYF
clone_size: few; d_call: .; j_call: TRBJ1-1; v_call: TRBV6-1; cdr3_nt: TGTGCCAGCCGGAGACGGGGGTCGTTCCTTAACACTGAAGCTTTCTTT; cdr3_aa: CASRRRGSFLNTEAFF
clone_size: .; d_call: TRBD2; j_call: TRBJ2-5; v_call: TRBV4-3; cdr3_nt: TGCGCCAGCAGCCAAGATTGGGGGGGGAAGACCCAGTACTTC; cdr3_aa: CASSQDWGGKTQYF
clone_size: few; d_call: .; j_call: TRBJ1-3; v_call: TRBV4-3; cdr3_nt: TGCGCCAGCAGCCAAGGACGACGACTCTCTGGAAACACCATATATTTT; cdr3_aa: CASSQGRRLSGNTIYF
clone_size: .; d_call: TRBD2; j_call: TRBJ2-5; v_call: TRBV18; cdr3_nt: TGTGCCAGCTCACCGGACCGGGGGGATGAGACCCAGTACTTC; cdr3_aa: CASSPDRGDETQYF
clone_size: many; d_call: TRBD1; j_call: TRBJ2-1; v_call: TRBV23-1; cdr3_nt: TGCGCCAGCCCCGGGACAGCTTTATACAATGAGCAGTTCTTC; cdr3_aa: CASPGTALYNEQFF
clone_size: .; d_call: .; j_call: TRBJ1-5; v_call: TRBV20-1; cdr3_nt: TGCAGTGCTAGAGGTCCTCCGGGTAGCAATCAGCCCCAGCATTTT; cdr3_aa: CSARGPPGSNQPQHF
clone_size: few; d_call: .; j_call: TRBJ2-6; v_call: TRBV19; cdr3_nt: TGTGCCAGAATGACAGGCCTAAGCTCTGGGGCCAACGTCCTGACTTTC; cdr3_aa: CARMTGLSSGANVLTF
clone_size: .; d_call: .; j_call: TRBJ2-3; v_call: TRBV19; cdr3_nt: TGTGCCAGTAGTATTTCAGGTCGGGGATGGAGCACAGATACGCAGTATTTT; cdr3_aa: CASSISGRGWSTDTQYF
clone_size: many; d_call: .; j_call: TRBJ2-4; v_call: TRBV4-2; cdr3_nt: TGTGCCAGCAGGCTAGAAGGCGGAAACATTCAGTACTTC; cdr3_aa: CASRLEGGNIQYF
clone_size: few; d_call: .; j_call: TRBJ2-1; v_call: TRBV7-7; cdr3_nt: TGTGCTAGCAGCTTACAACAGGGCGATATTGAGCAGTTCTTC; cdr3_aa: CASSLQQGDIEQFF
clone_size: many; d_call: .; j_call: TRBJ1-2; v_call: TRBV5-6; cdr3_nt: TGTGCCAGCAGTCTGGACAGTGGCTACACCTTC; cdr3_aa: CASSLDSGYTF
clone_size: .; d_call: .; j_call: TRBJ2-7; v_call: TRBV4-3; cdr3_nt: TGCGCCAGCAGCCAAGGTCTATCCGGCTCCTACGAGCAGTACTTC; cdr3_aa: CASSQGLSGSYEQYF
clone_size: .; d_call: .; j_call: TRBJ2-7; v_call: TRBV27; cdr3_nt: TGTGCCAGCAGTTCCGCCGGATCCTACGAGCAGTACTTC; cdr3_aa: CASSSAGSYEQYF
clone_size: many; d_call: TRBD1; j_call: TRBJ2-3; v_call: TRBV18; cdr3_nt: TGTGCCAGCTCACCCGGGACAGCCACAGATACGCAGTATTTT; cdr3_aa: CASSPGTATDTQYF
clone_size: .; d_call: TRBD1; j_call: TRBJ2-1; v_call: TRBV6-1; cdr3_nt: TGTGCCAGCACCGACAGGGAAGGGTCCTACAATGAGCAGTTCTTC; cdr3_aa: CASTDREGSYNEQFF
clone_size: many; d_call: .; j_call: TRBJ2-7; v_call: TRBV12-3/TRBV12-4; cdr3_nt: TGTGCCAGCAGTTTTACCGGGTATGAGCAGTACTTC; cdr3_aa: CASSFTGYEQYF
clone_size: .; d_call: .; j_call: TRBJ1-1; v_call: TRBV5-4; cdr3_nt: TGTGCCAGCAGACTCTGGGCGGGACACATGAACACTGAAGCTTTCTTT; cdr3_aa: CASRLWAGHMNTEAFF
clone_size: few; d_call: TRBD1; j_call: TRBJ2-7; v_call: TRBV5-1; cdr3_nt: TGCGCCAGCAGCTTGGGACCCCGGACAGGGGGAGAGCAGTACTTC; cdr3_aa: CASSLGPRTGGEQYF
clone_size: .; d_call: .; j_call: TRBJ1-5; v_call: TRBV4-1; cdr3_nt: TGCGCCAGCAGCCATGATTACCATCAGCCCCAGCATTTT; cdr3_aa: CASSHDYHQPQHF